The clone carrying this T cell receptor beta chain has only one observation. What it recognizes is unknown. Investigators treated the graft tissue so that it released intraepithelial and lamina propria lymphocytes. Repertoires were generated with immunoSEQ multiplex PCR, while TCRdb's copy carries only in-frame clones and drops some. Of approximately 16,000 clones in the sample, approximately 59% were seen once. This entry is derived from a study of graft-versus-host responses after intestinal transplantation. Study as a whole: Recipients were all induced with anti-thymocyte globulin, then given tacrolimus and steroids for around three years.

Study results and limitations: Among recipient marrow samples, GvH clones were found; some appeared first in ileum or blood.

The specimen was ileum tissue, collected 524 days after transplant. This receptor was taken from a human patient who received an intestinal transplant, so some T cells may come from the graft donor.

CDR3 region: CASSYRAGYTF. The CDR3 DNA is TGTGCCAGTAGCTACAGGGCTGGCTACACCTTC. V usage is TRBV19 and J usage is TRBJ1-2, with a tentative D call TRBD1 (6 bases). Trimming cost V 6 bases and J 7 bases, with 9 bases left between them. CDR3 length: 11 amino acids. Germline CDR1 LNHDA, CDR2 SQIVND (reference sequence). Variable domain in full (rest from reference TRBV19 and TRBJ1-2): DGGITQSPKYLFRKEGQNVTLSCEQNLNHDAMYWYRQDPGQGLRLIYYSQIVNDFQKGDIAEGYSVSREKKESFPLTVTSAQKNPTAFYLCASSYRAGYTFGSGTRLTVV.